This TCR beta chain was sequenced in a study of blood T cell repertoires in COVID-19. On the study more broadly: Sources were T cells, B-cell-depleted T cells, or PBMCs; the material itself was cDNA or gDNA.

V lost 1 base and J lost 2; bases outside the gene matches: 7. Germline V CDR1 and CDR2: SGHNT, YYREEE (reference sequence). The CDR3 is made up of 17 amino acids. Here immunoSEQ multiplex PCR was the method, and the copy in TCRdb shows in-frame clones only, minus some. The sample yields some 31,000 clones, approximately 88% seen once. Sequenced: peripheral blood. This TCR came from a man in his sixties or seventies with active COVID-19. The J gene is TRBJ2-5, the V gene TRBV5-4; 11 bases map to TRBD2. CDR3: CASSLRLAGGRQETQYF. CDR3 nucleotides: TGTGCCAGCAGCTTGCGGCTAGCGGGAGGTCGACAAGAGACCCAGTACTTC. The full variable domain, rest sourced from reference TRBV5-4 and TRBJ2-5, is ETGVTQSPTHLIKTRGQQVTLRCSSQSGHNTVSWYQQALGQGPQFIFQYYREEENGRGNFPPRFSGLQFPNYSSELNVNALELDDSALYLCASSLRLAGGRQETQYFGPGTRLLVL.